The 32 T cell receptor beta chains below come from one sample, sequenced in a study of T-cell memory formation after mild COVID-19. One entry per CDR3 protein results from TCRdb running MiXCR on the 5' RACE reads. The sample includes 250,000 to 350,000 distinct CDR3 sequences, roughly 19% of them seen just once. Sequencing used PBMCs or a T cell subset sorted from them (not recorded which). These receptors all come from a man between 18 and 35 years old who had mild COVID-19 (a few samples of this study predate the infection). Cell type and time point are not known.

The chain links TRBV20-1 to TRBJ1-2; D not resolved. CDR1 and CDR2 from the germline V gene are DFQATT and SNEGSKA (reference sequence). The CDR3 has 12 residues. V dropped 5 bases and J dropped 8 bases, with 15 bases sitting between them. The CDR3 spells CSAPDAGIGYTF. CDR3 coding DNA: TGCAGTGCTCCCGACGCGGGAATCGGCTACACCTTC.

This clonotype was seen more than once but under ten times. The chain couples TRBV27 to TRBJ2-3, with 9 bases matching TRBD2. Germline CDR1 MNHEY, CDR2 SMNVEV (reference sequence). The CDR3 covers 20 residues. The junction had 19 bases not matched to a gene; V was cut back by 6 bases and J by 0 bases. The CDR3 here is CASRGRKGLAGQTSTDTQYF. The CDR3 DNA is TGTGCCAGCAGGGGACGGAAGGGGCTAGCGGGACAGACTAGCACAGATACGCAGTATTTT.

This clonotype was seen a handful of times. The rearrangement links TRBV5-1 to TRBJ1-1; D is unclear. There are 13 residues in the CDR3. The V end was cut by 2 bases, the J end by 5 bases, with 10 bases between. CDR1 and CDR2 from the germline V gene are SGHRS and YFSETQ. CDR3 amino acids: CASSLDPETEAFF. For the CDR3, the DNA is TGCGCCAGCAGCTTAGATCCGGAGACTGAAGCTTTCTTT.

CDR3 sequence reads: CASSQDRRGPTDTQYF. In DNA form, the CDR3 reads TGTGCCAGCAGCCAGGACCGCAGGGGGCCCACAGATACGCAGTATTTT. The rearrangement joins TRBV4-2 to TRBJ2-3, with 8 nucleotides matching TRBD1. V shed 3 bases and J 2 bases; nucleotides not matched to a gene: 7. CDR3 length: 16 amino acids. The germline V gene has CDR1 LGHNA and CDR2 YNFKEQ.

V is TRBV4-1 and J is TRBJ2-7, with 8 bases aligning to TRBD1. The CDR3 is made up of 15 amino acids. The germline CDR1 and CDR2 sequences are MGHRA and YSYEKL. The V gene end was trimmed by 0 bases and the J gene end by 3 bases; junction bases not matched to a gene: 4. The CDR3 DNA reads as TGCGCCAGCAGCCAAGATTTGACAGGGGTCTACGAGCAGTACTTC. Protein: CASSQDLTGVYEQYF.

This clonotype was counted a few times. The chain combines TRBV7-2 with TRBJ1-6; possibly TRBD1 for D (5 bases). Per germline, CDR1 SGHTA and CDR2 FQGNSA. The CDR3 consists of 16 residues. Trimming shortened V by 4 bases and J by 4 bases, and 14 bases separated the two germline ends. The DNA of the CDR3 is TGTGCCAGCAGCTCCCTCCGGGACGTTTATAATTCACCCCTCCACTTT. Its protein is CASSSLRDVYNSPLHF. Drawing the rest from reference TRBV7-2 and TRBJ1-6, the complete variable domain is GAGVSQSPSNKVTEKGKDVELRCDPISGHTALYWYRQSLGQGLEFLIYFQGNSAPDKSGLPSDRFSAERTGGSVSTLTIQRTQQEDSAVYLCASSSLRDVYNSPLHFGNGTRLTVT.

This clonotype has only a few counts. This sequence joins TRBV6-2 or TRBV6-3 and TRBJ2-2, with D perhaps TRBD2 (5 bases). V dropped 5 bases and J dropped 4 bases, with 11 bases sitting between them. Germline lookup yields CDR1 MNHEY and CDR2 SVGEGT. This CDR3 is built from 14 residues. The CDR3 sequence: CASSPLVGTGELFF. DNA of the CDR3: TGTGCCAGCAGTCCACTAGTAGGCACCGGGGAGCTGTTTTTT.

This clonotype showed up just a few times. This chain links TRBV2 with TRBJ1-2; TRBD1 agrees at 10 bases. With V trimmed by 9 bases and J by 4 bases, 5 bases remained unmatched. The CDR3 has 13 residues. From germline, CDR1 is SNHLY and CDR2 FYNNEI. The CDR3 reads CARDRDRGYGYTF. CDR3 bases: TGTGCCAGAGACCGGGACAGGGGCTATGGCTACACCTTC.

This chain joins TRBV7-9 and TRBJ2-2; D unclear. CDR1 SEHNR and CDR2 FQNEAQ come from the germline V gene (reference sequence). V was cut by 6 bases and J by 1 base, with 12 bases left in between. This CDR3 spans 15 amino acids. In DNA form, the CDR3 reads TGTGCCAGCAGTTTGTCGGCAGAGAACACCGGGGAGCTGTTTTTT. It specifies CASSLSAENTGELFF.

At least ten counts were recorded for this clonotype. The chain joins TRBV6-1 to TRBJ2-7, with D unresolved. The V end lost 3 bases, the J end lost 2 bases, and 2 bases lay between the germline ends. This CDR3 has 11 residues. Per the germline V gene, CDR1 is MNHNS and CDR2 is SASEGT. The chain's CDR3 is CASSETYEQYV. CDR3 in DNA: TGTGCCAGCAGTGAGACCTACGAGCAGTACGTC.

This clonotype showed up many times. V and J are TRBV3-1 and TRBJ2-5; no clear D gene. Germline-derived CDR1 and CDR2 are LGHDT and YNNKEL (reference sequence). Deletions cut 1 base from V and 4 bases from J, with 7 bases between. CDR3 size: 13 residues. The CDR3 loop is CASSQGVGETQYF. Here the CDR3 DNA reads TGTGCCAGCAGCCAAGGGGTTGGAGAGACCCAGTACTTC.

This clonotype was seen a handful of times. The rearrangement uses TRBV7-3 and TRBJ2-3; 7 bases agree with TRBD2. This CDR3 contains 15 residues. Germline V gives CDR1 SGHTA, CDR2 FQGTGA. Germline trimming cut 6 bases from V and 4 bases from J; bases unmatched to any gene: 10. The CDR3, as DNA: TGTGCCAGCAGTTCCGGACTAGTTGGTTCAGATACGCAGTATTTT. Residues: CASSSGLVGSDTQYF.

The chain recombines TRBV5-6 with TRBJ2-1; maybe TRBD1 (6 bases). This CDR3 comprises 14 residues. The V end was cut by 3 bases, the J end by 7 bases, with 14 bases between. From germline, CDR1 is SGHDT and CDR2 YYEEEE. In nucleotides, the CDR3 is TGTGCCAGCAGCTCGCTGAGGACAGTGAATGAGCAGTTCTTC. Translation: CASSSLRTVNEQFF.

The chain carries TRBV6-5 and TRBJ2-7; 8 bases align to TRBD1. The CDR3 spans 13 residues. Germline values: CDR1 MNHEY, CDR2 SVGAGI. With V trimmed by 7 bases and J by 2 bases, 4 bases remained unmatched. DNA of the CDR3: TGTGCCAGCAATCCGGACAGGGCCTACGAGCAGTACGTC. This sequence encodes CASNPDRAYEQYV.

There are a few counts of this clonotype. J is TRBJ1-1 and V is TRBV4-1; the D gene is possibly TRBD1 (5 bases). V gave up 1 base and J gave up 2 bases, with 11 bases separating them. Germline V gene sequence: CDR1 MGHRA, CDR2 YSYEKL. The CDR3 consists of 15 residues. In DNA form, the CDR3 reads TGCGCCAGCAGCCAAGGGGACGGAACCAACACTGAAGCTTTCTTT. It codes for CASSQGDGTNTEAFF.

This clonotype was seen a few times. The V gene is TRBV18, the J gene TRBJ1-4, with TRBD1 as a possible D gene (5 bases). V lost 2 bases and J 16 bases, leaving 17 bases between the germline ends. CDR3 size: 13 residues. CDR1 and CDR2 (germline): KGHSH, LQKENI. The CDR3 coding sequence is TGTGCCAGCTCACCAGAGATGGGGGAGAAGAAGTTTTTT. Translation gives CASSPEMGEKKFF.

This clonotype was detected a few times. CDR3 loop: CASSQAAGYQETQYF. The CDR3 DNA follows: TGTGCCAGCAGCCAGGCAGCGGGGTACCAAGAGACCCAGTACTTC. The gene calls are TRBV4-2 and TRBJ2-5, with 7 bases that match TRBD2. CDR3 length: 15 residues. Germline V gene lookup returns CDR1 LGHNA and CDR2 YNFKEQ. The ends lost 3 bases at V and 0 bases at J; junction bases unmatched: 4.

V and J are TRBV27 and TRBJ2-7, with 8 bases identical to TRBD1. After removal of 6 bases from V and 6 bases from J, the junction contained 7 bases not matched to a gene. Germline CDR1 is MNHEY and CDR2 is SMNVEV (reference sequence). The length of the CDR3 is 13 residues. CDR3 coding DNA: TGTGCCAGCAGGATGACAGGGGATGGCGAGCAGTACGTC. As protein: CASRMTGDGEQYV.

The chain links TRBV5-1 to TRBJ2-2; D uncertain. The germline CDR1 and CDR2 sequences are SGHRS and YFSETQ. Trimming pared 0 bases from V and 1 base from J, leaving 4 bases between. This CDR3 comprises 14 residues. CDR3 amino acids: CASSLGRNTGELFF. The CDR3 nucleotides read TGCGCCAGCAGCTTGGGTAGGAACACCGGGGAGCTGTTTTTT.

This clonotype was seen only a few times. J is TRBJ2-2 and V is TRBV9, with D maybe TRBD2 (5 bases). Germline CDR1 SGDLS, CDR2 YYNGEE. V gave up 6 bases and J gave up 6 bases, with 12 bases separating them. The length of the CDR3 is 13 residues. The DNA for the CDR3 is TGTGCCAGCACTATTCGGGGTGCCGGGGAGCTGTTTTTT. As protein: CASTIRGAGELFF.

This clonotype came up a few times. The chain uses TRBV12-3 or TRBV12-4 and TRBJ2-5, with D tentatively TRBD1 or TRBD2 (5 bases each). V was cut by 4 bases and J by 3 bases, with 15 bases left in between. CDR3 length: 15 residues. The CDR3 DNA follows: TGTGCCAGCAGTTCGTCGGGGCGCGGAAAAGAGACCCAGTACTTC. As protein: CASSSSGRGKETQYF.

This rearrangement joins TRBV7-2 to TRBJ1-6; D is unclear. CDR1 is SGHTA, CDR2 FQGNSA, per germline. The length of the CDR3 is 15 residues. The V end was cut by 2 bases, the J end by 9 bases, with 14 bases between. CDR3 loop: CASSLYGDVGSPLHF. The CDR3 DNA sequence: TGTGCCAGCAGCTTATACGGGGATGTGGGTTCACCCCTCCACTTT.

This clonotype was detected only a few times. J is TRBJ1-4 and V is TRBV5-1, with D unresolved. Germline loops: CDR1 SGHRS, CDR2 YFSETQ. The CDR3 is 15 amino acids. V lost 4 bases, J lost 0 bases, and 10 bases lay in between. The DNA of the CDR3 is TGCGCCAGCAGCCCGGACGGAGCAACTAATGAAAAACTGTTTTTT. Protein sequence: CASSPDGATNEKLFF.

This chain joins TRBV10-1 and TRBJ2-2; D is uncertain. This CDR3 is built from 14 residues. Trimming shortened V by 4 bases and J by 1 base, and 7 bases separated the two germline ends. The germline V gene encodes CDR1 WNHNN and CDR2 SYGVQD (reference sequence). DNA of the CDR3: TGCGCCAGCAGTGTAGCCGTGAACACCGGGGAGCTGTTTTTT. Translating gives CASSVAVNTGELFF.

The table lists this clonotype with a few counts. The chain links TRBV5-5 to TRBJ1-5; maybe TRBD1 (5 bases). The germline V and J ends were trimmed by 3 bases and 6 bases, with 16 bases remaining between them. Germline CDR1 reads SGHKS; CDR2 reads YYEKEE (reference sequence). The CDR3 is 15 residues long. The CDR3 loop reads CASSWAVGESQPQHF. In nucleotides, the CDR3 is TGTGCCAGCAGCTGGGCCGTAGGGGAGAGTCAGCCCCAGCATTTT.

The CDR3 loop is CASSARDGRSYEQYV. For the CDR3, the DNA is TGTGCCAGCAGTGCCCGGGACGGCCGGTCCTACGAGCAGTACGTC. The chain recombines TRBV6-6 with TRBJ2-7; D possibly matches TRBD1 or TRBD2 (5 bases each). V shed 5 bases and J shed 1 base, with 15 bases lying between them. CDR1 MNHNY and CDR2 SVGAGI come from the germline V gene (reference sequence). The CDR3 extends over 15 amino acids.

The chain is built from TRBV10-3 and TRBJ1-6; TRBD1 matches 7 bases. The J segment lost 6 bases and the V segment lost 8 bases, leaving 10 bases of the junction unmatched. This CDR3 contains 15 residues. Looked up from germline, CDR1 is ENHRY and CDR2 is SYGVKD. CDR3 bases: TGTGCCATCGTCCGACAGGGACCTACTAATTCACCCCTCCACTTT. Translation gives CAIVRQGPTNSPLHF.

V usage is TRBV4-1 and J usage is TRBJ1-4, with a weak D call TRBD1 (5 bases). CDR1 is MGHRA and CDR2 is YSYEKL in the germline V gene. The CDR3 covers 13 residues. Trimming stripped 5 bases from V and 8 bases from J, with 12 bases between. The CDR3 loop reads CASSKGLREKLFF. For the CDR3, the DNA is TGCGCCAGCAGCAAGGGGTTAAGGGAAAAACTGTTTTTT.

V gene TRBV7-2 combines with J gene TRBJ2-2, with 9 bases lining up with TRBD2. The ends lost 8 bases at V and 4 bases at J; junction bases unmatched: 8. The CDR3 totals 15 residues. Germline CDR1 reads SGHTA; CDR2 reads FQGNSA. The DNA for the CDR3 is TGTGCCAGCTCACGCGGGGGGGCCGGCACCGGGGAGCTGTTTTTT. Protein product: CASSRGGAGTGELFF.

This clonotype has just a few counts. The gene calls are TRBV6-5 and TRBJ2-4; TRBD2 is a possible D gene (7 bases). This CDR3 comprises 14 residues. Germline assignment: CDR1 MNHEY and CDR2 SVGAGI. Trimming removed 6 bases at V and 9 bases at J, with 18 bases between. CDR3 in amino acids: CASRGGGDYIIQYF. The CDR3 DNA follows: TGTGCCAGCAGGGGAGGGGGGGACTACATCATTCAGTACTTC.

The chain couples TRBV27 to TRBJ2-7; the D gene is possibly TRBD1 (5 bases). From germline, CDR1 is MNHEY and CDR2 SMNVEV (reference sequence). The CDR3 has 11 residues. Trimming cost V 8 bases and J 2 bases, with 7 bases left between them. Here the CDR3 DNA reads TGTGCCAGCGGGGCTACCTACGAGCAGTACGTC. This sequence encodes CASGATYEQYV.

The chain uses TRBV15 and TRBJ2-1; D might be TRBD1 or TRBD2, each matching 5 bases. V lost 0 bases to trimming and J lost 4 bases, with 7 bases between them. Germline V gives CDR1 LNHNV, CDR2 YYDKDF (reference sequence). CDR3 length equals 14 residues. The DNA for the CDR3 is TGTGCCACCAGCAGAGATGAGGGGTACAATGAGCAGTTCTTC. This gives the protein CATSRDEGYNEQFF.